This T cell receptor beta chain was recovered during a study of OX40 agonist ivuxolimab in advanced cancers. Study-wide findings and caveats: CD4+ and CD8+ blood T cells expanded clonally by week 6 at 0.1 to 3.0 mg/kg.

The junction had 5 bases not matched to a gene; V was cut back by 3 bases and J by 5 bases. CDR1 is MNHEY and CDR2 is SMNVEV in the germline V gene (reference sequence). CDR3 length equals 15 residues. On this clone itself: Its antigen remains unknown.

Using immunoSEQ multiplex PCR, the repertoire was profiled, and TCRdb retains in-frame clones only, with some absent. The sample lists 85,000 to 95,000 clones, roughly 89% occurring once. This chain uses TRBV27 with TRBJ1-4; 8 nucleotides line up with TRBD1. Sample: CD4+ or CD8+ T cells sorted from blood, taken in a trial of the OX40 agonist ivuxolimab. This sequence originates from an adult with an advanced solid tumor such as melanoma, head and neck, liver or kidney cancer. The CDR3 spells CASSFRGLGNEKLFF. The CDR3 coding sequence is TGTGCCAGCAGTTTCAGGGGGCTAGGGAATGAAAAACTGTTTTTT.